The 25 T cell receptor beta chains below all came from one sample that was sequenced in a study of blood T cell repertoires in COVID-19. TCRdb's table, derived via immunoSEQ multiplex PCR, lists solely in-frame clones and lacks some. This table holds some 110,000 clones, roughly nine tenths found once. The sample taken for sequencing was peripheral blood. All receptors come from a man aged 70-80 years who had recovered from COVID-19.

The chain couples TRBV5-1 to TRBJ1-1; D is uncertain. V shed 5 bases and J shed 2 bases, with 10 bases lying between them. CDR3 size: 13 residues. The germline V gene encodes CDR1 SGHRS and CDR2 YFSETQ. CDR3 bases: TGCGCCAGCAGTTTTTTTAGCAACACTGAAGCTTTCTTT. It encodes CASSFFSNTEAFF.

The chain joins TRBV4-2 to TRBJ2-7, with TRBD2 identical over 12 bases. The CDR3 totals 16 residues. The V and J ends lost 2 bases and 5 bases, in that order; junction bases with no gene match: 7. CDR1 and CDR2 from the germline V gene are LGHNA and YNFKEQ. For the CDR3, the DNA is TGTGCCAGCAGCCAATTACTAGCGGGAGGCTTTCACGAGCAGTACTTC. Its protein product is CASSQLLAGGFHEQYF.

V and J are TRBV5-1 and TRBJ2-5; D is ambiguous. The CDR3 runs to 13 residues. V was cut by 2 bases and J by 5 bases, with 10 bases left in between. The V gene's germline CDR1 is SGHRS and CDR2 YFSETQ. The CDR3: CASSLSLGETQYF. DNA of the CDR3: TGCGCCAGCAGCTTATCCCTCGGGGAGACCCAGTACTTC.

V is TRBV7-6 and J is TRBJ2-5, with 9 bases identical to TRBD2. The ends lost 3 bases at V and 5 bases at J; junction bases unmatched: 7. The V gene's germline CDR1 is SGHVS and CDR2 FNYEAQ. This CDR3 has 15 amino acids. The CDR3 bases are TGTGCCAGCAGCTTGGGGGCGGGAGGGCCGGAGACCCAGTACTTC. As protein: CASSLGAGGPETQYF.

The chain recombines TRBV5-1 with TRBJ2-1; 8 bases align to TRBD2. The ends lost 1 base at V and 7 bases at J; junction bases unmatched: 4. The CDR3 spans 14 residues. CDR1 is SGHRS, CDR2 YFSETQ, per germline. CDR3: CASSLLSSGNEQFF. The CDR3 DNA reads as TGCGCCAGCAGCTTGTTGTCTAGCGGGAATGAGCAGTTCTTC.

The chain uses TRBV5-1 and TRBJ1-1; D is possibly TRBD1 (5 bases). The CDR3 runs 12 residues. Trimming removed 0 bases at V and 7 bases at J, with 7 bases between. CDR1 SGHRS and CDR2 YFSETQ come from the germline V gene. CDR3 loop: CASSLVGGEAFF. The CDR3 DNA sequence: TGCGCCAGCAGCTTGGTGGGGGGTGAAGCTTTCTTT.

This clone was recorded only once. The chain is built from TRBV6-2 or TRBV6-3 and TRBJ2-3; TRBD2 might be the D (7 bases). This CDR3 has 16 residues. With 2 bases removed from V and 4 bases from J, the gap between germline ends came to 16 bases. The V gene's germline CDR1 is MNHEY and CDR2 SVGEGT. CDR3 loop: CASSYDLGGGADTQYF. In nucleotides, the CDR3 is TGTGCCAGCAGTTACGATCTAGGCGGGGGCGCAGATACGCAGTATTTT.

Only one count was recorded for this clone. This chain links TRBV30 with TRBJ2-7; 10 bases fit TRBD1. Trimming took 5 bases from V and 4 from J; bases not matched to a gene: 8. CDR3 size: 14 residues. The V gene's germline CDR1 is GTSNPN and CDR2 SVGIG (reference sequence). Here the CDR3 reads CAWGVDRGMYEQYF. The CDR3 DNA follows: TGTGCCTGGGGGGTGGACAGGGGGATGTACGAGCAGTACTTC.

V and J are TRBV11-2 and TRBJ2-7; possible D gene TRBD1, 6 bases. CDR3 length equals 14 residues. The V gene's germline CDR1 is SGHAT and CDR2 FQNNGV. V lost 0 bases to trimming and J lost 3 bases, with 9 bases between them. The CDR3 DNA follows: TGTGCCAGCAGCTTAGATTGGACAGTCTACGAGCAGTACTTC. This encodes CASSLDWTVYEQYF.

The genes are TRBV15 and TRBJ2-7; weak D call: TRBD1 (6 bases). Germline V CDR1 and CDR2: LNHNV, YYDKDF (reference sequence). The V and J ends lost 2 bases and 6 bases respectively, with 14 bases between them. CDR3 size: 14 residues. CDR3 region: CATSRMTSGAEQYF. The DNA of the CDR3 is TGTGCCACCAGCAGAATGACGTCAGGGGCCGAGCAGTACTTC. The complete variable domain, with remaining parts taken from reference TRBV15 and TRBJ2-7, reads DAMVIQNPRYQVTQFGKPVTLSCSQTLNHNVMYWYQQKSSQAPKLLFHYYDKDFNNEADTPDNFQSRRPNTSFCFLDIRSPGLGDTAMYLCATSRMTSGAEQYFGPGTRLTVT.

The chain recombines TRBV6-5 with TRBJ1-2; 9 positions agree with TRBD1. This CDR3 is 14 amino acids long. Germline V gene lookup returns CDR1 MNHEY and CDR2 SVGAGI. The junction had 6 bases not matched to a gene; V was cut back by 4 bases and J by 6 bases. The CDR3 loop reads CASSFRTGVDGYTF. CDR3 bases: TGTGCCAGCAGTTTCAGGACAGGGGTGGATGGCTACACCTTC.

The chain recombines TRBV5-1 with TRBJ2-1, with D possibly matching TRBD2 (5 bases). The V gene's germline CDR1 is SGHRS and CDR2 YFSETQ. This CDR3 spans 11 amino acids. Trimming took off 0 bases at V and 10 bases at J, with 5 bases between the two ends. The CDR3 nucleotides are TGCGCCAGCAGCTTGGCTAGCGAGCAGTTCTTC. This translates into CASSLASEQFF.

V is TRBV11-2 and J is TRBJ1-4, with D tentatively TRBD1 (6 bases). This CDR3 is 16 amino acids long. Trimming left V 4 bases short and J 3 bases short, with 15 bases between. CDR1 is SGHAT, CDR2 FQNNGV, per germline. CDR3: CASSSPPDSPNEKLFF. The CDR3 nucleotides read TGTGCCAGCAGCTCACCACCGGACAGCCCTAATGAAAAACTGTTTTTT.

This chain uses TRBV13 with TRBJ2-7, with 8 bases aligning to TRBD1. Trimming removed 4 bases from V and 3 bases from J; junction bases left unmatched: 5. Germline lookup yields CDR1 PRHDT and CDR2 FYEKMQ (reference sequence). CDR3 size: 14 residues. The CDR3 loop is CASSSTGDFYEQYF. The CDR3 coding sequence is TGTGCCAGCAGCTCGACAGGGGACTTCTACGAGCAGTACTTC.

The CDR3 region has the DNA TGTGCCAGCAGTTTTGGGTGGAGCACAACTAATGAAAAACTGTTTTTT. Amino acids: CASSFGWSTTNEKLFF. The chain is built from TRBV28 and TRBJ1-4, with D uncertain. This CDR3 spans 16 amino acids. Trimming stripped 3 bases from V and 0 bases from J, with 11 bases between. The germline V gene has CDR1 MDHEN and CDR2 SYDVKM.

The chain carries TRBV7-9 and TRBJ2-7, with a tentative D call TRBD1 (6 bases). CDR3 length: 14 amino acids. The V gene's germline CDR1 is SEHNR and CDR2 FQNEAQ (reference sequence). Trimming shortened V by 1 base and J by 2 bases, and 9 bases separated the two germline ends. CDR3 sequence reads: CASSLDRATYEQYF. Here the CDR3 DNA reads TGTGCCAGCAGCTTAGACAGGGCTACCTACGAGCAGTACTTC.

The gene calls are TRBV5-1 and TRBJ2-1; TRBD1 is a possible D gene (6 bases). This CDR3 has 17 amino acids. Germline V lookup: CDR1 SGHRS, CDR2 YFSETQ. Trimming left V 4 bases short and J 3 bases short, with 20 bases between. The CDR3 bases are TGCGCCAGCAGCCCCGGGTTGACAGGACCATTCTACAATGAGCAGTTCTTC. Its protein is CASSPGLTGPFYNEQFF.

This clone was observed a single time. The chain couples TRBV19 to TRBJ1-4; 7 positions agree with TRBD1. The CDR3 length is 14 residues. After removal of 6 bases from V and 5 bases from J, the junction contained 6 bases not matched to a gene. The germline V gene has CDR1 LNHDA and CDR2 SQIVND (reference sequence). CDR3 coding DNA: TGTGCCAGTAGCCTACAGGGGTTCAATGAAAAACTGTTTTTT. It yields the protein CASSLQGFNEKLFF. Full variable domain (rest looked up from reference TRBV19 and TRBJ1-4): DGGITQSPKYLFRKEGQNVTLSCEQNLNHDAMYWYRQDPGQGLRLIYYSQIVNDFQKGDIAEGYSVSREKKESFPLTVTSAQKNPTAFYLCASSLQGFNEKLFFGSGTQLSVL.

The chain joins TRBV18 to TRBJ1-2; TRBD1 agrees at 9 bases. J was trimmed by 1 base and V by 3 bases; bases with no gene match: 12. CDR3 size: 18 residues. CDR1 is KGHSH and CDR2 is LQKENI in the germline V gene. The CDR3 reads CASSPKQGANPFNYGYTF. The CDR3, as DNA: TGTGCCAGCTCACCGAAACAGGGGGCGAACCCATTTAACTATGGCTACACCTTC.

The J gene is TRBJ2-7, the V gene TRBV5-1; TRBD1 aligns across 8 bases. Germline values: CDR1 SGHRS, CDR2 YFSETQ. Trimming took 4 bases from V and 7 from J; bases not matched to a gene: 22. The CDR3 totals 18 residues. The CDR3 reads CASSPPRGTRTGHREQYF. The CDR3, as DNA: TGCGCCAGCAGCCCACCCCGAGGGACCCGGACAGGGCATCGGGAGCAGTACTTC.

The chain recombines TRBV15 with TRBJ1-5, with no clear D. Germline CDR1 and CDR2: LNHNV and YYDKDF (reference sequence). The CDR3 is made up of 15 amino acids. Deletions cut 1 base from V and 3 bases from J, with 10 bases between. The CDR3 sequence is CATSRVPRDNQPQHF. In DNA, the CDR3 is TGTGCCACCAGCAGAGTCCCCCGCGACAATCAGCCCCAGCATTTT. Full variable domain (remainder filled in from reference TRBV15 and TRBJ1-5): DAMVIQNPRYQVTQFGKPVTLSCSQTLNHNVMYWYQQKSSQAPKLLFHYYDKDFNNEADTPDNFQSRRPNTSFCFLDIRSPGLGDTAMYLCATSRVPRDNQPQHFGDGTRLSIL.

This sequence joins TRBV5-1 and TRBJ2-2, with D tentatively TRBD1 (5 bases). V lost 4 bases and J lost 4, with 11 bases in between. This CDR3 contains 14 residues. CDR1 and CDR2 from the germline V gene are SGHRS and YFSETQ. CDR3 residues: CASSPQVFTGELFF. CDR3 bases: TGCGCCAGCAGCCCACAGGTTTTCACCGGGGAGCTGTTTTTT.

This chain uses TRBV6-6 with TRBJ2-1; no definite D call. The CDR3 sequence is 13 residues long. V lost 4 bases to trimming and J lost 8 bases, with 12 bases between them. The germline gives CDR1 MNHNY, CDR2 SVGAGI (reference sequence). The CDR3 protein is CASSSQHRDEQFF. The CDR3 DNA reads TGTGCCAGCAGTTCCCAACATCGGGATGAGCAGTTCTTC.

J is TRBJ2-7 and V is TRBV18; D is uncertain. The V end lost 6 bases, the J end lost 5 bases, and 14 bases lay between the germline ends. This CDR3 is built from 13 residues. Germline lookup yields CDR1 KGHSH and CDR2 LQKENI. CDR3 nucleotide sequence: TGTGCCAGCTCCCCCCCGGGTCAAGACGAGCAGTACTTC. Protein sequence: CASSPPGQDEQYF.

The chain employs TRBV2 and TRBJ2-3, with TRBD2 matching 10 bases. The CDR3 is made up of 21 amino acids. Germline trimming cut 1 base from V and 7 bases from J; bases unmatched to any gene: 23. Per the germline V gene, CDR1 is SNHLY and CDR2 is FYNNEI. The CDR3 sequence is CASSEVPRQGVRSGGAYTQYF. The CDR3 region has the DNA TGTGCCAGCAGTGAAGTCCCCCGGCAGGGGGTCAGGAGCGGGGGGGCGTATACGCAGTATTTT.